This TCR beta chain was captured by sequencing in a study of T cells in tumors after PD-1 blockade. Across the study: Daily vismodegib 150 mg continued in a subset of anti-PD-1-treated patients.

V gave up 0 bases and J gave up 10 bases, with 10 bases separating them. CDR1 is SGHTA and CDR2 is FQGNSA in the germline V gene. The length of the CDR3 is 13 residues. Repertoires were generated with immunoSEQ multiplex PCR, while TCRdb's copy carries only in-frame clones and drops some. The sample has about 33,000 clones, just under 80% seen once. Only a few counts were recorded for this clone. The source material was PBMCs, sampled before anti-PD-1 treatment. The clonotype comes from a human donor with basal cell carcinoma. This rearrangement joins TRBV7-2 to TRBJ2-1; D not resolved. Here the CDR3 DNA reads TGTGCCAGCAGCTTAGCATCGCCTGTCGAGCAGTTCTTC. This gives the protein CASSLASPVEQFF.